This TCR beta chain was identified in a study of T cells in Graves' hyperthyroidism and ophthalmopathy. Study information: The authors collected peripheral blood at initial diagnosis, before any treatment. General study findings and limits: In the analysis, a 13 V-J model separated ophthalmopathy from stable hyperthyroidism.

V was pared by 4 bases and J by 0 bases, with 13 bases between. Germline values: CDR1 ENHRY, CDR2 SYGVKD. The CDR3 covers 17 residues. This clonotype was observed a single time. Its antigen is as yet unknown. Amplification targeted TCR beta CDR3 regions from RNA transcripts. First-round RT-PCR of the TCR CDR3 relied on the HTBI primer set. TCRdb called the multiplex PCR reads again in MiXCR, with one record for every CDR3 protein. Here the sample spans fewer than 450,000 distinct CDR3 sequences, around 20% being singletons. The chain employs TRBV10-3 and TRBJ2-6, with unresolved D. This receptor was obtained from a man between 18 and 29 years old with Graves' ophthalmopathy. The specimen was blood. In nucleotides, the CDR3 is TGTGCCATCAGTGTTAATGGCGCGATCTCTGGGGCCAACGTCCTGACTTTC. Translation: CAISVNGAISGANVLTF.